Included here is one T cell receptor (beta chain) sequence, with context. As yet, its antigen is unknown. This specimen comes from a study of shared clonotypes between healthy human individuals. Study conclusions and caveats: Larger estimated richness was generally seen in naive subsets than in memory subsets. Rarefaction showed that sequencing of sorted subsets was incomplete (despite large depth).

Libraries were prepared by immunoSEQ multiplex PCR; TCRdb keeps only in-frame clonotypes and omits some of them. The sample lists hundreds of thousands of clones, roughly 73% occurring once. CDR1 is MNHNY and CDR2 is SVGAGI in the germline V gene (reference sequence). CDR3 size: 13 residues. V was shortened by 6 bases and J by 3 bases, with 11 bases between the two germline ends. The chain combines TRBV6-6 with TRBJ1-1; tentative D call: TRBD1 (5 bases). The receptor was isolated from a young woman in good health. The sequenced sample was memory CD4+ T cells sorted from blood. Subset described: CD45RA-negative fraction. CDR3 residues: CASRRGGDTEAFF. CDR3 sequence (DNA): TGTGCCAGCAGAAGGGGAGGGGACACTGAAGCTTTCTTT.